This TCR beta chain was captured by sequencing in a study of T cell repertoires in cytomegalovirus infection. Regarding the study as a whole: Across the ex vivo response, the dominant clonotypes were HLA-C-restricted CMV-specific TCR beta clonotypes.

TCRdb fed the reads into MiXCR, producing one record per CDR3 protein. This table holds about 530,000 distinct CDR3 sequences, about 26% found once. Comments on this clonotype: Its antigen is unknown.

Sample: PBMCs. The receptor's source is a human donor in good health (CMV status not recorded). Some clones in this sample may be carry-over from other donors' samples.

Here the CDR3 DNA reads TGTGCCAGCAGTGAAGGGGGCGGGAGGGAGTACCAAGAGACCCAGTACTTC. It is translated as CASSEGGGREYQETQYF. The chain has TRBV25-1 and TRBJ2-5, with 9 nucleotides matching TRBD2. Germline V CDR1 and CDR2: MGHDK, SYGVNS. V shed 2 bases and J 0 bases; nucleotides not matched to a gene: 7. The CDR3 length is 17 residues.